This section outlines one T cell receptor (beta chain) sequence together with its context. This clonotype was observed at least ten times. No cognate antigen has been identified for it. No base quality values were provided; no much bigger clone lies one nucleotide off. From the cysteine through the phenylalanine, the CDR3 covers 12 amino acids. Solely the CDR3 DNA is kept, with 36 bases framed from the first base. The V end loses 6 bases and the J end loses 5 bases, and a stretch of 10 bases separates them. Library preparation was by multiplex PCR. Instrument used: Illumina HiSeq 4000. TCR beta libraries were built with iRepertoire HTBI primers and Arm-PCR amplification of CDR3 regions. Before sequencing, the PCR products underwent gel purification. For the original study's pipeline: Gene usage analysis of CDR3 amino acid clonotypes relied on the 62 TRBV and around 14 TRBJ segments identified across samples. COPE and FqMerger were used to merge filtered high-quality paired reads into contigs. BLAST was used to align contigs to the IMGT TRBV, TRBD and TRBJ reference genes, and CDR3 was defined following IMGT. Highly expanded clones were defined as clonotypes with a frequency above 0.1%. Shannon entropy was used to measure repertoire diversity, and the Gini coefficient was used to measure V-J evenness. A clonotype was considered public if more than one individual shared it. TCRdb trimmed the raw reads at Q25, called clones with MiXCR and kept productive beta chains. Every CDR3 protein is listed once, alongside the most common genes and DNA of its rows. The V and J calls shown here were made by TCRdb, not taken from the authors' results. Present in this sample are 250,000 or so distinct CDR3 sequences, 15% to 20% of which were seen just once. The ten largest clonotypes hold 11% to 15% of the sample.

The sample belongs to a study of regulatory T cells in long-lasting Graves disease (dated by TCRdb to about 2021). About the study as a whole: Antithyroid drugs had been taken for less than 3 months by newly diagnosed Graves' disease patients. This study used TCR sequencing and RNA sequencing of peripheral blood to compare persistent Graves' disease patients against newly diagnosed Graves' disease patients. The study was conducted in China and was registered as a clinical trial. A total of about 33 samples underwent TCR sequencing: around 13 from persistent and about 20 from newly diagnosed Graves' disease patients.

Findings and caveats that apply to the study as a whole: Compared with newly diagnosed patients, patients with persistent Graves' disease had lower TCR Shannon entropy and fewer highly expanded clones, which suggests clonal expansion. More public clonotypes were shared among persistent patients (roughly 2,700) than among newly diagnosed patients (over 900). Only the TCR beta chain was sequenced and analyzed. Only peripheral blood was studied, because thyroid tissue, the primary lesion, was inaccessible. The authors acknowledged the small sample size as a limitation that may reduce accuracy. Preferential use of TRBV28, TRBJ1-2 and TRBJ2-5 was observed in persistent disease, whereas TRBV20-1 and TRBJ2-1 were favored in newly diagnosed disease.

This specimen's time point label, per the study, means: newly diagnosed GD, antithyroid drugs for less than 3 months. For both TCR sequencing and RNA sequencing, RNA was extracted from PBMCs in TRIzol. Graves' disease was diagnosed according to American Thyroid Association guidelines. The patients came from an endocrinology department in Xi'an, China. Each patient gave around 9.2 milliliters of peripheral blood, collected in an EDTA anticoagulant tube. PBMCs were isolated by Ficoll Paque Plus density gradient separation without further T cell sorting. An Agilent 2100 Bioanalyzer and agarose gel were used to check RNA quality, while a NanoDrop 2000 measured RNA concentration. These data are also associated with another study on T cells in Graves' hyperthyroidism and ophthalmopathy. The second study reports: Graves' hyperthyroidism was defined as stable when no progression to ophthalmopathy occurred over 18 months of follow-up. Hyperthyroidism patients were aged 18 to 65 years and newly diagnosed, with disease duration of less than 2 months. The study excluded patients with uncontrolled infections, other autoimmune diseases, pregnancy or lactation. Diagnoses relied on clinical symptoms, serum thyroxine and TRAb, thyroid ultrasound and orbital computed tomography. The first round of RT-PCR for the TCR CDR3 was performed with the HTBI primer set and the Qiagen OneStep RT-PCR kit. Most expanded thyroid clonotypes (frequency above 0.001) were also detected in blood, suggesting blood repertoires may reflect thyroid immune responses. Ophthalmopathy was separated from stable hyperthyroidism by a 13 V-J signature model, with over 85% sensitivity and 81% to 82% specificity obtained in cross-validation and 80%/75% obtained in testing. During validation, the model predicted progression to ophthalmopathy a median of about 6.3 months ahead of onset, with more than 60% sensitivity and 72% to 80% specificity. To identify TCR V-J signatures that set the groups apart, the researchers used a discovery cohort of 100 patients, made up of under 50 with Graves' ophthalmopathy and 57 with stable Graves' hyperthyroidism. Prospective prediction of ophthalmopathy was tested in an independent validation cohort of 18 hyperthyroidism patients and some 17 patients who later progressed to ophthalmopathy. The approximately 97 discovery patients were randomly divided into training and test sets at a 7:3 ratio. Thyroid tissue and blood T-cell repertoires from roughly six Graves' hyperthyroidism patients were also compared in the study. Once sampling was done, hyperthyroidism patients were given methimazole at a starting dose of 30 mg daily, whereas ophthalmopathy patients were given high-dose intravenous methylprednisolone. Libraries were constructed in a second round of multiplex PCR, after which size selection and purification were carried out. Libraries were sequenced paired-end with 100 bp reads on an Illumina HiSeq2000. Raw data were processed with SOAPnuke, discarding reads with adapters, uncalled bases, mean Phred below 15, or no exact constant-primer or identifier match. COPE v1.2.5 was used to merge the high-quality paired reads, and each unique nucleotide sequence was defined as a clonotype. MiTCR v1.1 was used to align clonotypes to the IMGT TRBV, TRBD and TRBJ reference segments. The analysis included only V-J combinations with a frequency above 0.0001, which together covered 99% to 99.2% of the repertoires. The TCS score was defined as F50 (clonal expansion) divided by E x V (chaos), with BLOSUM62-based TCRdist calculated between CDR3 peptides within each V-J. Welch's t-statistics and random forest reduced just over 500 V-J features to under 15, which were used in a naive Bayes classifier (R e1071). Sample size was not statistically predetermined, and blinding of investigators to group allocation was not performed. The paper describes TCR Vbeta CDR3 sequencing of around 140 peripheral blood samples, made up of around 41 ophthalmopathy patients, roughly 72 hyperthyroidism patients and around 17 progressor patients.

The receptor's source is a woman under 40 with Graves disease. Donor details come from another sample of the same person, matched by shared clones. Recombination connected TRBV12-3 or TRBV12-4 to TRBJ1-1, with the D gene call left open. Sample: peripheral blood mononuclear cells (PBMCs), taken at new diagnosis, from a patient treated with antithyroid drugs. The nucleotide sequence reads TGTGCCAGCAGCTCCGGGTGGACTGAAGCTTTCTTT. Its protein is CASSSGWTEAFF.